Listed below are T cell receptor beta chains from one sample, sequenced in a study of CD8+ T cells in alopecia areata. Assay used: immunoSEQ multiplex PCR; TCRdb lists only in-frame clones, some missing. In the table there are 150,000 to 200,000 clones, around 63% of which are singletons. The source material was CD4+ T cells sorted from blood, sampled at week 0. These receptors came from a human donor with alopecia areata. Both conserved end residues are part of each CDR3. A D gene is named only where the DNA matches it firmly. Size tells how often a clone was seen (once, few, many) or the class of an expanded clone, and some rows leave it out.

V	D	J	size	DNA	CDR3
TRBV30	-	TRBJ1-5	-	TGTGCCTGGAGTGCTGGGGCGGGGGGTCAGCCCCAGCATTTT	CAWSAGAGGQPQHF
TRBV19	TRBD1	TRBJ1-4	-	TGTGCCAGTAGTTCGGACAGGGTTGACGAAAAACTGTTTTTT	CASSSDRVDEKLFF
TRBV11-2	-	TRBJ2-5	few	TGTGCCAGCAGCTTAGGTACAGCGAAAGAGACCCAGTACTTC	CASSLGTAKETQYF
TRBV2	TRBD1	TRBJ1-2	-	TGTGCCAGCAGGGGGACAGGACGAAGTTCTTATGGCTACACCTTC	CASRGTGRSSYGYTF
TRBV2	-	TRBJ1-2	-	TGTGCCAGCAGTGAATCGGCAGGGCAAGGCTACACCTTC	CASSESAGQGYTF
TRBV30	-	TRBJ1-1	-	TGTGCCTGGGCAGGGGAGGTGTACACTGAAGCTTTCTTT	CAWAGEVYTEAFF
TRBV9	-	TRBJ1-5	few	TGTGCCAGCAGCGCGGCACCAGATCAGCCCCAGCATTTT	CASSAAPDQPQHF
TRBV7-2	-	TRBJ2-5	-	TGTGCCAGCAGGCCAGGACGGGACACGCAAGAGACCCAGTACTTC	CASRPGRDTQETQYF
TRBV18	-	TRBJ2-6	few	TGTGCCAGCTCACCACCGCAGGGGGCCAACGTCCTGACTTTC	CASSPPQGANVLTF
TRBV29-1	TRBD1	TRBJ1-4	-	TGCAGCGTTTGGACAGGCGGGAAGGAACTGTTTTTT	CSVWTGGKELFF
TRBV19	TRBD1	TRBJ2-7	-	TGTGCCAGTAGTACGCCTGGCATTGTGGCAGGGGGCTTCTACGAGCAGTACTTC	CASSTPGIVAGGFYEQYF
TRBV4-2	TRBD2	TRBJ2-3	once	TGTGCCAGCAGCCCCACTAGCGTGGCAGATACGCAGTATTTT	CASSPTSVADTQYF
TRBV11-2	-	TRBJ2-1	-	TGTGCCAGCAGCTCGCGCCTCAACAATGAGCAGTTCTTC	CASSSRLNNEQFF
TRBV5-1	-	TRBJ1-1	few	TGCGCCAGCAGCTCCGGACAGCCGAACACTGAAGCTTTCTTT	CASSSGQPNTEAFF
TRBV5-6	-	TRBJ2-5	-	TGTGCCAGCAGCTTGAACGGACTACTAAGAGCAAGGGGGGAGACCCAGTACTTC	CASSLNGLLRARGETQYF
TRBV9	-	TRBJ2-4	-	TGTGCCAGCAGCGAGGCAGCCAAAAACATTCAGTACTTC	CASSEAAKNIQYF
TRBV30	TRBD1	TRBJ2-5	-	TGTGCCTGGAGTGCGACAGGGGTGTCCAGAGAGACCCAGTACTTC	CAWSATGVSRETQYF
TRBV5-8	TRBD1	TRBJ1-6	-	TGTGCCAGCAGCCCGCGGACAGGGAATTCACCCCTCCACTTT	CASSPRTGNSPLHF
TRBV27	-	TRBJ2-1	-	TGTGCCAGCAGTTTGGGTCTCCCCTACAATGAGCAGTTCTTC	CASSLGLPYNEQFF
TRBV30	-	TRBJ2-1	few	TGTGCCTGGAGTGTTCCCCCGTGGGGGGAGATAGACAATGAGCAGTTCTTC	CAWSVPPWGEIDNEQFF
TRBV25-1	-	TRBJ1-6	-	TGTGCCAGCAGTGCGGACAGCAAAAATTCACCCCTCCACTTT	CASSADSKNSPLHF
TRBV30	-	TRBJ2-5	-	TGTGCCTGGAGCGTACAGGGCAAAGAGACCCAGTACTTC	CAWSVQGKETQYF
TRBV29-1	TRBD2	TRBJ2-7	-	TGCAGCGTTATGAGACTAGCCTCCTACGAGCAGTACTTC	CSVMRLASYEQYF
TRBV6-6	-	TRBJ2-7	few	TGTGCCAGCAGTCAGGACCGAATTTCGAGCTCCTACGAGCAGTACTTC	CASSQDRISSSYEQYF
TRBV15	-	TRBJ1-2	-	TGTGCCACCAGCAGAGATTCGTGGGGACTGGGTGGCTACACCTTC	CATSRDSWGLGGYTF
TRBV7-2	-	TRBJ2-1	few	TGTGCCAGCACCCTACCGATATACAATGAGCAGTTCTTC	CASTLPIYNEQFF
TRBV11-3	-	TRBJ2-2	few	TGTGCCAGCAATGGGTTCACCGGGGAGCTGTTTTTT	CASNGFTGELFF
TRBV19	-	TRBJ2-6	once	TGTGCCAGTAGTAGGTCGACTGGGGCCAACGTCCTGACTTTC	CASSRSTGANVLTF
TRBV9	TRBD2	TRBJ2-5	-	TGTGCCAGCAGCCACACTAGCGGGGGTTACCAAGAGACCCAGTACTTC	CASSHTSGGYQETQYF
TRBV30	-	TRBJ1-4	-	TGTGCCTGGAGTGTAGTCCCAGGGAGAACTGAAAAACTGTTTTTT	CAWSVVPGRTEKLFF
TRBV15	TRBD1	TRBJ2-5	-	TGTGCCACCAGCGACCGACAGGGGATAGAGACCCAGTACTTC	CATSDRQGIETQYF
TRBV30	-	TRBJ1-1	-	TGTGCCTGGGCTTCCCAGGGGAACACTGAAGCTTTCTTT	CAWASQGNTEAFF
TRBV11-2	TRBD1	TRBJ1-2	few	TGTGCCAGCAGCATACAGGGGTCCAACTATGGCTACACCTTC	CASSIQGSNYGYTF
TRBV7-2	TRBD1	TRBJ1-4	-	TGTGCCAGCAGCTTACACCGGGACAGAATTAATGAAAAACTGTTTTTT	CASSLHRDRINEKLFF
TRBV25-1	-	TRBJ2-3	once	TGTGCCAGCCTCGACCCCAGAGCGCATACGCAGTATTTT	CASLDPRAHTQYF
TRBV29-1	-	TRBJ2-4	few	TGCAGCGTTGAAGTTGGCGGGGAAGACATTCAGTACTTC	CSVEVGGEDIQYF
TRBV29-1	-	TRBJ1-1	-	TGCAGCGTTGGACTCCGGCAGGCCGTAGGGGAAGCTTTCTTT	CSVGLRQAVGEAFF
TRBV29-1	-	TRBJ2-1	-	TGCAGCGTGCCGCCCGCAGGGCTGGGCAATGAGCAGTTCTTC	CSVPPAGLGNEQFF
TRBV29-1	-	TRBJ1-1	-	TGCAGCGTTGTGGTACAGAGCACTGAAGCTTTCTTT	CSVVVQSTEAFF
TRBV7-9	-	TRBJ2-7	-	TGTGCCAGCAGCTTATATGAGACGGGAACCTACGAGCAGTACTTC	CASSLYETGTYEQYF
TRBV5-1	TRBD1	TRBJ2-7	few	TGCGCCAGCAGCCCCGTGCAGGGGGTCTACGAGCAGTACTTC	CASSPVQGVYEQYF
TRBV6-1	-	TRBJ1-5	-	TGTGCCAGCAGTGAACAGGGAGGGCAGCCCCAGCATTTT	CASSEQGGQPQHF
TRBV30	TRBD1	TRBJ1-4	once	TGTGCCTGGAGTCCAGGGGGCAGTAATAATGAAAAACTGTTTTTT	CAWSPGGSNNEKLFF
TRBV6-5	-	TRBJ2-7	-	TGTGCCAGTCAACGGGGAAGGAAAGAGGAGCAGTACTTC	CASQRGRKEEQYF
TRBV19	TRBD2	TRBJ2-1	-	TGTGCCGCTAGCGGGGGTATCGCCTACAATGAGCAGTTCTTC	CAASGGIAYNEQFF
TRBV20-1	TRBD1	TRBJ2-7	-	TGCAGTGCGGGACAGACCTACGAGCAGTACTTC	CSAGQTYEQYF
TRBV28	TRBD2	TRBJ2-2	once	TGTGCCAGCAGCCCCGGGGGGCTAGCGGGGGACACCGGGGAGCTGTTTTTT	CASSPGGLAGDTGELFF
TRBV16	-	TRBJ1-2	-	TGTGCCAGCAGCCAAACCAGGATGCCCTCCTATGGCTACACCTTC	CASSQTRMPSYGYTF